The clone carrying this T cell receptor beta chain was recorded a few times. Antigen specificity is unknown. This sample stems from a study of cytomegalovirus exposure and HLA in healthy donors. The study, taken as a whole, reports: Reports indicated that the classifier achieved high specificity and sensitivity in diagnosing cytomegalovirus status.

Trimming at V came to 0 bases and at J to 4 bases, leaving 19 bases not matched to a gene. Per the germline V gene, CDR1 is SGHRS and CDR2 is YFSETQ. The CDR3 length is 20 residues. PCR involved 60 Vbeta and 13 Jbeta primers. In the original analysis: In a later analysis, the count reached about 80 million unique TCR beta chains, with about 12 million shared. Produced via immunoSEQ multiplex PCR; TCRdb's table is partial and in-frame only. Clone size and V and J calls were adopted from that table, with D and trimming inferred from the DNA. This sample has 95,000 to 150,000 clones, with over 60% found just once.

This clonotype was sampled from a human donor in good health. What was sequenced was PBMCs. V and J are TRBV5-1 and TRBJ2-7; 10 positions agree with TRBD2. CDR3 residues: CASSLAVGAGSGAGGYEQYF. CDR3 nucleotide sequence: TGCGCCAGCAGCTTGGCGGTTGGGGCAGGATCTGGAGCGGGAGGGTACGAGCAGTACTTC.